These 3 T cell receptor beta chains came from one sample sequenced in a study of blood T cell repertoires in COVID-19. Data came from immunoSEQ multiplex PCR; TCRdb stores just in-frame clones and leaves some out. The sample includes about 44,000 clones, about 86% seen only once; the top ten take 35% to 45%. The material sequenced was peripheral blood. These receptors came from a human donor in a cohort sampled during active COVID-19.

This chain joins TRBV5-4 and TRBJ2-5; the D gene is possibly TRBD2 (5 bases). Trimming took 4 bases from V and 4 from J, leaving 17 bases between them. The CDR3 covers 15 residues. Germline V gene data show CDR1 as SGHNT and CDR2 as YYREEE (reference sequence). DNA for the CDR3: TGTGCCAGCAGCCGATACTTTAACGGGGTAGAGACCCAGTACTTC. This sequence encodes CASSRYFNGVETQYF.

This clone was recorded once. The chain couples TRBV11-2 to TRBJ2-7, with TRBD2 matching over 11 bases. Germline CDR1 SGHAT, CDR2 FQNNGV. The length of the CDR3 is 16 residues. With V trimmed by 4 bases and J by 1 base, 6 bases remained unmatched. The CDR3 loop reads CASSSPTSGVSYEQYF. As DNA, the CDR3 is TGTGCCAGCAGCTCCCCGACTAGCGGGGTATCCTACGAGCAGTACTTC.

This clone was recorded at least ten times. The V gene is TRBV7-9, the J gene TRBJ1-6; 12 nucleotides align to TRBD1. The CDR3 extends over 16 amino acids. Trimming cost V 0 bases and J 9 bases; bases outside gene matches: 3. Germline values: CDR1 SEHNR, CDR2 FQNEAQ (reference sequence). DNA of the CDR3: TGTGCCAGCAGCTTAGCGCTGGGACAGGGGGCTTCACCCCTCCACTTT. Encoded protein: CASSLALGQGASPLHF. Full variable domain (remainder filled in from reference TRBV7-9 and TRBJ1-6): DTGVSQNPRHKITKRGQNVTFRCDPISEHNRLYWYRQTLGQGPEFLTYFQNEAQLEKSRLLSDRFSAERPKGSFSTLEIQRTEQGDSAMYLCASSLALGQGASPLHFGNGTRLTVT.